Each of the 2 T cell receptor beta chains below was sequenced from the same sample in a study of human T cells and chemical hapten exposure. This sample's time point: patch test 2, 6 weeks after DPC sensitization. Treatment meaning: therapeutic diphenylcyclopropenone sensitization with weekly scalp DPC. A single record per CDR3 protein comes from TCRdb applying MiXCR to the RACE reads. Counted here are some 84,000 distinct CDR3 sequences, 8% to 13% occurring once; the ten biggest clones make up about 5%. Specimen: whole blood, collected in connection with sensitization to the hapten diphenylcyclopropenone (DPC). The source is a woman between 50 and 59 years old with alopecia areata. Some clones in this sample may be carry-over from other donors' samples.

This clonotype was recorded at least ten times. The chain uses TRBV7-9 and TRBJ1-5, with TRBD1 matching over 9 bases. In germline, CDR1 is SEHNR, CDR2 FQNEAQ (reference sequence). The CDR3 is made up of 15 amino acids. V lost 4 bases, J lost 6 bases, and 7 bases stayed unmatched. CDR3 DNA: TGTGCCAGCAGCTCAGGGACAGGGATGGTTCAGCCCCAGCATTTT. Encoded protein: CASSSGTGMVQPQHF.

V gene TRBV27 combines with J gene TRBJ2-7, with unresolved D. Germline V lookup: CDR1 MNHEY, CDR2 SMNVEV (reference sequence). The V end was cut by 3 bases, the J end by 3 bases, with 9 bases between. This CDR3 comprises 13 residues. Written as DNA, the CDR3 is TGTGCCAGCAGTTTGAACAGAGACTACGAGCAGTACTTC. Protein sequence: CASSLNRDYEQYF.